Ten or more counts support the clone carrying this TCR beta chain. The antigen remains unidentified. This CDR3 is 21 amino acids long. Trimming removed 2 bases from V and 5 bases from J, with 31 bases in between. Looked up from germline, CDR1 is LGHDT and CDR2 is YNNKEL (reference sequence). The record originates from a study of immune heterogeneity within non-small cell lung tumors. Findings of the study overall: Identical dominant CDR3 beta clonotypes were found repeatedly across the tumor sites of a single patient, and these appeared alongside high-frequency clones that were unique to particular tumor locations. Local clonality of T cells correlated moderately yet significantly with local tumor mutational burden (R about 0.34).

It was with 32 V and 13 J primers that multiplex PCR amplified TCR beta CDR3. MiXCR, applied by TCRdb to the multiplex PCR reads, yields one record per CDR3 protein. The sample contains thousands of distinct CDR3 sequences, more than 20% of which appear only once. Template input was genomic DNA from bulk tumor (600 ng per sample). From each primary tumor, several far-apart biopsies were obtained during surgery. Undergoing curative surgery were patients whose non-small cell lung cancer was untreated and newly diagnosed. This TCR derives from a man in his sixties with non-small cell lung cancer. V and J are TRBV3-1 and TRBJ2-1; D may be TRBD1 or TRBD2 (5 bases each). The sequenced material came from lung tumor tissue. The CDR3 DNA is TGTGCCAGCAGCCAATTTCGGAGCGGATTGGGGGACCTTAGTCTTAACAATGAGCAGTTCTTC. Its translation is CASSQFRSGLGDLSLNNEQFF.